The present T cell receptor (beta chain) was sequenced within a study of regulatory T cells in long-lasting Graves disease. Study information: Antithyroid drugs had been taken under 3 months by newly diagnosed Graves' patients.

Trimming shortened V by 10 bases and J by 7 bases, and 16 bases separated the two germline ends. CDR3 length equals 12 residues. Germline values: CDR1 LNHDA, CDR2 SQIVND (reference sequence). HTBI primers from iRepertoire and Arm-PCR of CDR3 regions yielded the TCR beta libraries. TCRdb itself ran the multiplex PCR reads through MiXCR, one entry per CDR3 protein. Of some 370,000 distinct CDR3 sequences listed, over 9.5% are singletons. Time point: newly diagnosed GD, antithyroid drugs for less than 3 months. There was RNA extracted from PBMCs, and the TCR library was made from it. By American Thyroid Association guidelines, Graves' disease was diagnosed in the cohort. These records were also assigned to another study, of T cells in Graves' hyperthyroidism and ophthalmopathy.

This TCR came from a woman aged 18 to 35 with Graves disease. The rearrangement uses TRBV19 and TRBJ1-1; D might be TRBD1 (5 bases). The sequenced sample was peripheral blood mononuclear cells (PBMCs), obtained at new diagnosis, from a patient treated with antithyroid drugs. The CDR3 nucleotides read TGTGCCACTCACATTTCGGGGGATGAAGCTTTCTTT. Its translation: CATHISGDEAFF.